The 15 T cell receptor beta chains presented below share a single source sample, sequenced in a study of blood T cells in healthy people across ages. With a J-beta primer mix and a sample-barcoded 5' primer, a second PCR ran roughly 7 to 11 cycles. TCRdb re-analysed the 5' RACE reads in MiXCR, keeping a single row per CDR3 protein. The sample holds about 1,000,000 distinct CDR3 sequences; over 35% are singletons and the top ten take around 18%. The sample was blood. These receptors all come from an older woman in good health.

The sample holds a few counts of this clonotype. The CDR3 loop reads CASSGPVMPTGANVLTF. CDR3 DNA sequence: TGCGCCAGCAGTGGACCCGTCATGCCGACTGGGGCCAACGTCCTGACTTTC. The chain has TRBV10-2 and TRBJ2-6; D call uncertain. V was trimmed by 4 bases and J by 2 bases, leaving 15 bases between them. The CDR3 covers 17 residues. The germline V gene has CDR1 WSHSY and CDR2 SAAADI.

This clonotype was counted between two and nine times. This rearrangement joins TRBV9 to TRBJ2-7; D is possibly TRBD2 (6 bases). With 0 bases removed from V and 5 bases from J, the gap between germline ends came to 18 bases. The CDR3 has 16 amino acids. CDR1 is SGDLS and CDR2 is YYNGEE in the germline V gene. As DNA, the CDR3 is TGTGCCAGCAGCGTAGAGGGGACTCTGGTTATAGACGAGCAGTACTTC. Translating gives CASSVEGTLVIDEQYF.

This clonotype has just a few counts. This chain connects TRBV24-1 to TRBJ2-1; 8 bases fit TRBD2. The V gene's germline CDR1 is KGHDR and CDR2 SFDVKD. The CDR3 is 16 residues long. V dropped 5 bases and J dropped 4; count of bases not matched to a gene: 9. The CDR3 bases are TGTGCCACCAGTGTCTCCCGGGAGGGGATTTACAATGAGCAGTTCTTC. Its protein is CATSVSREGIYNEQFF.

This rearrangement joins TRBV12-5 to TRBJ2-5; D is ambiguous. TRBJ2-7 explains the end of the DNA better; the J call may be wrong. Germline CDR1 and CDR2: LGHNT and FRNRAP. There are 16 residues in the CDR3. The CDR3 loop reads CASGSLENPPYSEQYF. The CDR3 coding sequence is TGTGCTAGTGGTTCCCTCGAGAATCCCCCCTACTCCGAGCAGTACTTC.

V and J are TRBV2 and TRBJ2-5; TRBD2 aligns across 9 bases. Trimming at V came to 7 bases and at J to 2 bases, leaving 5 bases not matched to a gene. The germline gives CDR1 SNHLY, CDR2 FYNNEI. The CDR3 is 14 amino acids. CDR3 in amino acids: CASTLAGVQETQYF. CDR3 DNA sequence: TGTGCCAGCACTTTAGCGGGAGTTCAAGAGACCCAGTACTTC. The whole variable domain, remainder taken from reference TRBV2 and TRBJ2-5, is EPEVTQTPSHQVTQMGQEVILRCVPISNHLYFYWYRQILGQKVEFLVSFYNNEISEKSEIFDDQFSVERPDGSNFTLKIRSTKLEDSAMYFCASTLAGVQETQYFGPGTRLLVL.

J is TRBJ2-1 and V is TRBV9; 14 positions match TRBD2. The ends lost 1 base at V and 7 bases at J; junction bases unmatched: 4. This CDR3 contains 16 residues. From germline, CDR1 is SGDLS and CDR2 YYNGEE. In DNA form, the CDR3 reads TGTGCCAGCAGCGTAACCGGGACTAGCGGGAGTAATGAGCAGTTCTTC. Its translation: CASSVTGTSGSNEQFF. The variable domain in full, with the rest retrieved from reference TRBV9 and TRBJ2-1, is DSGVTQTPKHLITATGQRVTLRCSPRSGDLSVYWYQQSLDQGLQFLIQYYNGEERAKGNILERFSAQQFPDLHSELNLSSLELGDSALYFCASSVTGTSGSNEQFFGPGTRLTVL.

CDR3 in amino acids: CASSDEGKNEQYF. In DNA, the CDR3 is TGTGCCAGCAGTGATGAGGGTAAGAACGAGCAGTACTTC. The V call is TRBV2, the J call TRBJ2-4; weak D call: TRBD2 (5 bases). The DNA end lines up better with TRBJ2-7; the J call may be wrong. Per germline, CDR1 SNHLY and CDR2 FYNNEI. This CDR3 comprises 13 residues.

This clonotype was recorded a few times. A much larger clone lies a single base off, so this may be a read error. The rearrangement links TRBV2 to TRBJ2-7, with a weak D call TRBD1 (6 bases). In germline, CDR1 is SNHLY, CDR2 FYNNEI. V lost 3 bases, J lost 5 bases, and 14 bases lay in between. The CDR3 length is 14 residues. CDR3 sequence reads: CASSDRPGDNEQYF. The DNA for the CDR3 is TGTGCCAGCAGTGATCGCCCAGGGGACAACGAGCAGTACTTC.

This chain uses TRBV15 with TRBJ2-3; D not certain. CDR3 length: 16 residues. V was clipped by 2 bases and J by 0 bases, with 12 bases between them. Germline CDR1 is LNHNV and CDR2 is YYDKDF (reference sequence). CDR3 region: CATSRLGIISTDTQYF. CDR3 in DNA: TGTGCCACCAGCAGATTAGGGATAATTAGCACAGATACGCAGTATTTT.

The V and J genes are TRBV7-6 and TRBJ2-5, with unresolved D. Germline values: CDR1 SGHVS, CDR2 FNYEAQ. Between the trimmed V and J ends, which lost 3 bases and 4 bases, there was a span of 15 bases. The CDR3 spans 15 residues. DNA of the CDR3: TGTGCCAGCAGCTTTATCCAGCCCCCGGGAGAGACCCAGTACTTC. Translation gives CASSFIQPPGETQYF. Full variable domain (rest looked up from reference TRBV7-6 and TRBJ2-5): GAGVSQSPRYKVTKRGQDVALRCDPISGHVSLYWYRQALGQGPEFLTYFNYEAQQDKSGLPNDRFSAERPEGSISTLTIQRTEQRDSAMYRCASSFIQPPGETQYFGPGTRLLVL.

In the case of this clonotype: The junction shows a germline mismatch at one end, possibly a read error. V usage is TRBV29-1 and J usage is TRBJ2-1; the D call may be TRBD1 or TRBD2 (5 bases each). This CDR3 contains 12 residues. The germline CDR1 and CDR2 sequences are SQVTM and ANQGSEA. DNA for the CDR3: TGCAGCATTGAACGGGGACGGAATGAGCAGTTCTTC. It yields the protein CSIERGRNEQFF.

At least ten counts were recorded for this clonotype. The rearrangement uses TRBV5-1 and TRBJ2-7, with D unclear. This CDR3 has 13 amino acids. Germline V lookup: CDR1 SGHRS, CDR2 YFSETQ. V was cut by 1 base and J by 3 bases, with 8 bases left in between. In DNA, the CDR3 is TGCGCCAGCAGCTTGAGGGCAGGCTACGAGCAGTACTTC. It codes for CASSLRAGYEQYF.

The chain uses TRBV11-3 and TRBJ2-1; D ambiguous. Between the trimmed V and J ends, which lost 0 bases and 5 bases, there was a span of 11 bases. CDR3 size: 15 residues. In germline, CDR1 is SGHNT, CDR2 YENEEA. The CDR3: CASSLDLAPHNEQFF. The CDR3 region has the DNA TGTGCCAGCAGCTTAGATCTGGCCCCCCACAATGAGCAGTTCTTC.

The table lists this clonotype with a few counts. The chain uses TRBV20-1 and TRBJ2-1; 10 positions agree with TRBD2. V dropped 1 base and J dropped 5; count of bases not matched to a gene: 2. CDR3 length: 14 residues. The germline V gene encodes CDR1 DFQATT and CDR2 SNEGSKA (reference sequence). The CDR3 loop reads CSARVSGRDNEQFF. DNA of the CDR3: TGCAGTGCTAGAGTAAGCGGGAGGGACAATGAGCAGTTCTTC.

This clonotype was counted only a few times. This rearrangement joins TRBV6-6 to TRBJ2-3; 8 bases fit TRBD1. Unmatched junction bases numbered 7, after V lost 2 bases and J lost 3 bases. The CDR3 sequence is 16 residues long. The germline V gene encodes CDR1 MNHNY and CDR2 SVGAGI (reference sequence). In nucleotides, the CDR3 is TGTGCCAGCAGTTACCAGCCGACAGGGGTTACAGATACGCAGTATTTT. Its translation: CASSYQPTGVTDTQYF.